The 22 T cell receptor beta chains in this list originate from one sample, sequenced in a study of monozygotic twins with inflammatory bowel disease. TCRdb reanalyzed the 5' RACE reads and collapses them to one entry per CDR3 protein, without DNA. In all, the sample yields approximately 420,000 distinct CDR3 sequences. The specimen was blood. The source of these receptors is a human donor with ulcerative colitis or Crohn's disease, or a healthy co-twin of an affected twin (not recorded which).

The rearrangement uses TRBV5-1 and TRBJ2-5; TCRdb names TRBD2, which stays unverified in the absence of DNA. Looked up from germline, CDR1 is SGHRS and CDR2 is YFSETQ. The CDR3 runs to 13 residues. CDR3 region: CASSTPQVETQYF. Combining the CDR3 with reference TRBV5-1 and TRBJ2-5 gives the whole variable domain KAGVTQTPRYLIKTRGQQVTLSCSPISGHRSVSWYQQTPGQGLQFLFEYFSETQRNKGNFPGRFSGRQFSNSRSEMNVSTLELGDSALYLCASSTPQVETQYFGPGTRLLVL.

The chain links TRBV20-1 to TRBJ2-3; TCRdb picks TRBD2, but there is no DNA to check that call. The germline gives CDR1 DFQATT, CDR2 SNEGSKA (reference sequence). The CDR3 totals 15 residues. CDR3 sequence reads: CSARDQGGSPDTQYF.

This CDR3 is CASSTGTKNSPLHF. The chain has TRBV3-1 and TRBJ1-6; the TCRdb call, TRBD1, lacks DNA for checking. Germline loops: CDR1 LGHDT, CDR2 YNNKEL (reference sequence). The CDR3 runs to 14 residues. Based on the CDR3 plus reference TRBV3-1 and TRBJ1-6, the full variable domain is DTAVSQTPKYLVTQMGNDKSIKCEQNLGHDTMYWYKQDSKKFLKIMFSYNNKELIINETVPNRFSPKSPDKAHLNLHINSLELGDSAVYFCASSTGTKNSPLHFGNGTRLTVT.

The chain combines TRBV20-1 with TRBJ2-1; the D call of TRBD2 rests on TCRdb alone, since no DNA is present to check it. Per the germline V gene, CDR1 is DFQATT and CDR2 is SNEGSKA (reference sequence). The CDR3 contains 14 residues. The CDR3 loop is CSARTSGGVGEQFF.

The V call is TRBV7-2, the J call TRBJ2-7; TCRdb's assignment of TRBD2 cannot be checked, as there is no DNA. The CDR3 has 16 amino acids. Per germline, CDR1 SGHTA and CDR2 FQGNSA. The CDR3 sequence: CASSLYLAGVGDEQYF. The full variable domain, with the rest looked up from reference TRBV7-2 and TRBJ2-7, is GAGVSQSPSNKVTEKGKDVELRCDPISGHTALYWYRQSLGQGLEFLIYFQGNSAPDKSGLPSDRFSAERTGGSVSTLTIQRTQQEDSAVYLCASSLYLAGVGDEQYFGPGTRLTVT.

The chain is built from TRBV3-1 and TRBJ2-5; TCRdb's D call of TRBD1 is untestable without DNA. From germline, CDR1 is LGHDT and CDR2 YNNKEL (reference sequence). This CDR3 comprises 14 residues. This CDR3 reads CASSLAGDQETQYF.

The rearrangement links TRBV20-1 to TRBJ2-2; TCRdb returns TRBD1, unconfirmable since there is no DNA. The V gene's germline CDR1 is DFQATT and CDR2 SNEGSKA (reference sequence). This CDR3 is built from 14 residues. The CDR3 spells CSASWYAGTTELFF.

This chain joins TRBV3-1 and TRBJ2-3; with no DNA, the TCRdb D assignment of TRBD1 cannot be verified. CDR1 is LGHDT, CDR2 YNNKEL, per germline (reference sequence). CDR3 size: 15 residues. CDR3 in amino acids: CASSRLSTGGNTQYF.

The chain combines TRBV5-1 with TRBJ2-7; absent DNA, TCRdb's TRBD2 call cannot be checked. This CDR3 has 14 residues. CDR1 is SGHRS, CDR2 YFSETQ, per germline. The CDR3 protein is CASSTGPLRDEQYF.

This rearrangement joins TRBV10-3 to TRBJ1-1; the D call from TCRdb, TRBD1, cannot be confirmed without DNA. This CDR3 is built from 14 residues. Germline CDR1 is ENHRY and CDR2 is SYGVKD. The CDR3 protein is CAISDRTGDTEAFF.

The J gene is TRBJ1-4, the V gene TRBV15; as DNA is missing, the TRBD1 call by TCRdb cannot be tested. The CDR3 loop spans 15 amino acids. Germline CDR1 reads LNHNV; CDR2 reads YYDKDF (reference sequence). This CDR3 reads CATSRVQGGYEKLFF. Supplemented by reference TRBV15 and TRBJ1-4, the full variable domain reads DAMVIQNPRYQVTQFGKPVTLSCSQTLNHNVMYWYQQKSSQAPKLLFHYYDKDFNNEADTPDNFQSRRPNTSFCFLDIRSPGLGDTAMYLCATSRVQGGYEKLFFGSGTQLSVL.

V is TRBV5-1 and J is TRBJ2-7; TCRdb calls TRBD1, which cannot be checked without DNA. The CDR3 is 16 amino acids. The germline V gene has CDR1 SGHRS and CDR2 YFSETQ. This CDR3 reads CASSLGSGGLLYEQYF.

The chain carries TRBV19 and TRBJ2-3. Germline CDR1 LNHDA, CDR2 SQIVND (reference sequence). The CDR3 is made up of 15 amino acids. The CDR3 spells CASSMDRTSTDTQYF. Full variable domain (remainder filled in from reference TRBV19 and TRBJ2-3): DGGITQSPKYLFRKEGQNVTLSCEQNLNHDAMYWYRQDPGQGLRLIYYSQIVNDFQKGDIAEGYSVSREKKESFPLTVTSAQKNPTAFYLCASSMDRTSTDTQYFGPGTRLTVL.

This chain's CDR3 is CASSLGSGRAYGGDTQYF. This chain links TRBV11-1 with TRBJ2-3; as DNA is missing, the TRBD2 call by TCRdb cannot be tested. The germline CDR1 and CDR2 sequences are SGHAT and FQDESV (reference sequence). The CDR3 sequence is 18 residues long. The variable domain in full, with the rest retrieved from reference TRBV11-1 and TRBJ2-3, is EAEVAQSPRYKITEKSQAVAFWCDPISGHATLYWYRQILGQGPELLVQFQDESVVDDSQLPKDRFSAERLKGVDSTLKIQPAELGDSAMYLCASSLGSGRAYGGDTQYFGPGTRLTVL.

The chain links TRBV5-4 to TRBJ2-2. The CDR3 is 15 residues long. Germline values: CDR1 SGHNT, CDR2 YYREEE (reference sequence). This chain's CDR3 is CASSLDTSRTGELFF.

The chain has TRBV7-3 and TRBJ2-3; TCRdb indicates TRBD2, and absent DNA this call remains unverified. The V gene's germline CDR1 is SGHTA and CDR2 FQGTGA. The length of the CDR3 is 15 residues. The CDR3 here is CASSSIAESTDTQYF.

The chain joins TRBV10-2 to TRBJ1-5; TCRdb lists TRBD1, though no DNA is available to test this call. In germline, CDR1 is WSHSY, CDR2 SAAADI. The CDR3 loop spans 16 amino acids. This CDR3 is CASSEIGGGALKPQHF.

The rearrangement joins TRBV7-9 to TRBJ2-5; TCRdb outputs TRBD1, but without DNA this stays unchecked. The CDR3 has 14 residues. The germline gives CDR1 SEHNR, CDR2 FQNEAQ (reference sequence). CDR3 loop: CASSLSRGQETQYF.

V gene TRBV10-3 combines with J gene TRBJ1-1; lacking DNA, the TRBD1 call made by TCRdb goes unchecked. The CDR3 runs to 14 residues. Germline lookup yields CDR1 ENHRY and CDR2 SYGVKD. The CDR3 sequence: CATLGQGGNTEAFF.

J is TRBJ2-7 and V is TRBV5-1; the TCRdb D gene call, TRBD1, has no DNA to confirm it. The germline gives CDR1 SGHRS, CDR2 YFSETQ. CDR3 length equals 15 residues. The CDR3 here is CASSLGGTLSYEQYF.

This CDR3 reads CASSLGGTSGRYLNTDTQYF. This chain connects TRBV6-7 to TRBJ2-3; TCRdb lists TRBD2, though no DNA is available to test this call. TRBV6-7 is identified as an open reading frame with a role that is uncertain. The CDR3 runs to 20 residues.

The chain links TRBV5-6 to TRBJ2-5; the D gene TCRdb calls, TRBD1, cannot be checked with no DNA. CDR1 is SGHDT and CDR2 is YYEEEE in the germline V gene. This CDR3 comprises 14 residues. The CDR3 sequence is CASSLAGALETQYF. Using reference TRBV5-6 and TRBJ2-5 for the parts outside the CDR3, the full variable domain is DAGVTQSPTHLIKTRGQQVTLRCSPKSGHDTVSWYQQALGQGPQFIFQYYEEEERQRGNFPDRFSGHQFPNYSSELNVNALLLGDSALYLCASSLAGALETQYFGPGTRLLVL.